The next 7 T cell receptor beta chains were all read from a single sample in a study of blood T cells in healthy people across ages. Through a sample-barcoded 5' primer and a J-beta primer mix, a second PCR was run for about 6 to 12 cycles. TCRdb re-analysed the 5' RACE reads in MiXCR, keeping a single row per CDR3 protein. The sample holds just over 1 million distinct CDR3 sequences, 45% seen once. Sequences were obtained from blood. Receptors originate from a woman aged 55-75 years in good health.

The chain uses TRBV20-1 and TRBJ2-7, with TRBD2 matching 11 bases. The V segment lost 3 bases and the J segment 2 bases; nucleotides outside the gene matches: 9. The CDR3 extends over 16 amino acids. Germline V gene lookup returns CDR1 DFQATT and CDR2 SNEGSKA (reference sequence). CDR3 DNA sequence: TGCAGTGCTAGTCGTAGCGGGAGGGTTAGCACCTACGAGCAGTACTTC. Amino acid sequence: CSASRSGRVSTYEQYF.

In regard to this clonotype: At one end, the junction sequence differs from germline, possibly due to a read error. DNA for the CDR3: TGTGCCAGCAGCCTCACGACGAATGGAAAACTGTTTTTT. Amino acid sequence: CASSLTTNGKLFF. This chain joins TRBV7-9 and TRBJ1-4; no definite D call. Germline-derived CDR1 and CDR2 are SEHNR and FQNEAQ (reference sequence). There are 13 residues in the CDR3.

This clonotype was picked up a small number of times. V is TRBV5-1 and J is TRBJ2-7; maybe TRBD1 (6 bases). V gave up 0 bases and J gave up 3 bases, with 10 bases separating them. Germline CDR1 reads SGHRS; CDR2 reads YFSETQ. The CDR3 extends over 14 amino acids. Here the CDR3 reads CASSLGQVVYEQYF. CDR3 nucleotides: TGCGCCAGCAGCTTGGGACAGGTAGTCTACGAGCAGTACTTC.

This clonotype has just a few counts. This chain connects TRBV20-1 to TRBJ2-1; TRBD1 matches at 9 bases. V shed 3 bases and J 9 bases; nucleotides not matched to a gene: 18. Germline V CDR1 and CDR2: DFQATT, SNEGSKA (reference sequence). The CDR3 is made up of 17 amino acids. CDR3 loop: CSASSSGTGSPLSEQFF. The CDR3 DNA reads TGCAGTGCTAGCTCCTCCGGGACAGGGAGCCCCCTGAGTGAGCAGTTCTTC.

This clonotype was found a few times. The chain uses TRBV27 and TRBJ2-3; no clear D. The CDR3 length is 14 residues. Germline values: CDR1 MNHEY, CDR2 SMNVEV (reference sequence). Between the trimmed V and J ends, which lost 2 bases and 3 bases, there was a span of 9 bases. The CDR3 is CASSLVALTDTQYF. The CDR3 DNA reads TGTGCCAGCAGTTTAGTCGCCCTTACAGATACGCAGTATTTT.

This chain connects TRBV29-1 to TRBJ2-1; 11 bases map to TRBD2. TRBJ2-7 explains the end of the DNA better; the J call may be wrong. The CDR3 runs 12 residues. CDR1 and CDR2 (germline): SQVTM, ANQGSEA. The CDR3 loop is CSVTLAGGEQYF. The CDR3 coding sequence is TGCAGCGTTACCCTAGCGGGAGGTGAGCAGTACTTC.

The V call is TRBV7-8, the J call TRBJ2-4; 12 positions match TRBD2. The DNA end is more similar to TRBJ2-7, so the J call may be wrong. The CDR3 has 15 residues. In germline, CDR1 is SGHVS, CDR2 FQNEAQ. DNA of the CDR3: TGTGCCAGCAGCCCCTACGGACTAGCGGGAAACGAGCAGTACTTC. Translated, it gives CASSPYGLAGNEQYF.